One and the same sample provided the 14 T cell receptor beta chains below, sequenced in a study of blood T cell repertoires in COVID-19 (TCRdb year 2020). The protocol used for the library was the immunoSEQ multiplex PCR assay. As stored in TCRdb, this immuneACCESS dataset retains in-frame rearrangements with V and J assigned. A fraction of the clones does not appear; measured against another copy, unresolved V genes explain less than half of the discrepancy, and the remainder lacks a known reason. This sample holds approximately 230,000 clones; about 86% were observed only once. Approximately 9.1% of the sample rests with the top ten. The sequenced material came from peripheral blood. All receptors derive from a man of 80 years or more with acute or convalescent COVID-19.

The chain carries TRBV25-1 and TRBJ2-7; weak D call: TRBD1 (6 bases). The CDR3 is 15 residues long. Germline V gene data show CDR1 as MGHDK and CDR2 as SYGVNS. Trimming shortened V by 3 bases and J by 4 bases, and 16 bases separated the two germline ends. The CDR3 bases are TGTGCCAGCAGTGATGGGACAAGGTCTAGGTACGAGCAGTACTTC. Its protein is CASSDGTRSRYEQYF.

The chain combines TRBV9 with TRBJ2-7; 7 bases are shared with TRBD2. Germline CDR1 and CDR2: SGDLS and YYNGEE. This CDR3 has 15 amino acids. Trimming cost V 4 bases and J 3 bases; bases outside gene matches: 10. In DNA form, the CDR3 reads TGTGCCAGCAGCTCGGTGGGAGGGACCCTCTACGAGCAGTACTTC. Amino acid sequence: CASSSVGGTLYEQYF.

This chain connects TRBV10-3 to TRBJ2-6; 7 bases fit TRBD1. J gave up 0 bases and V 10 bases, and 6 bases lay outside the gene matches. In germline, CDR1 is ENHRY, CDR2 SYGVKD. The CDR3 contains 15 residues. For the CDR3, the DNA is TGTGCCACCTGGACAGGAGGCTCTGGGGCCAACGTCCTGACTTTC. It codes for CATWTGGSGANVLTF.

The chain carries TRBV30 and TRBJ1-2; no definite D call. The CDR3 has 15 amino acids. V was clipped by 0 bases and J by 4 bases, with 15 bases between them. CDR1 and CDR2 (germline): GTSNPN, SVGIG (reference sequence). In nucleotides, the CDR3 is TGTGCCTGGAGTGTATCGGGGTGGCGTGGCTATGGCTACACCTTC. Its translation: CAWSVSGWRGYGYTF.

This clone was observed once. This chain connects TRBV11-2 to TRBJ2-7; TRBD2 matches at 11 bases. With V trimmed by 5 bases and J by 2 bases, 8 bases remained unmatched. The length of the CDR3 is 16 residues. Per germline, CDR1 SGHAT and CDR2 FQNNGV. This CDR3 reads CASSVRLAGNAYEQYF. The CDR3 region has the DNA TGTGCCAGCAGCGTTAGACTAGCGGGAAACGCCTACGAGCAGTACTTC.

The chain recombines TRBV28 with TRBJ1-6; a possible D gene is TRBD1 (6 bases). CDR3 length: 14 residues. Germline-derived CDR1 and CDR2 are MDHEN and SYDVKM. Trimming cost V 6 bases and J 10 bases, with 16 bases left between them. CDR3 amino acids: CASRLQGSASPLHF. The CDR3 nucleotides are TGTGCCAGCAGGCTACAGGGAAGCGCCTCACCCCTCCACTTT.

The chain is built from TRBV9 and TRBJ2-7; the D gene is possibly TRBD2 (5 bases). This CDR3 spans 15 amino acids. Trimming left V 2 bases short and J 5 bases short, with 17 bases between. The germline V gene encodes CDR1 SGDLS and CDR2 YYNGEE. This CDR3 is CASSVGLRDHDEQYF. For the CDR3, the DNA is TGTGCCAGCAGCGTTGGACTTCGAGACCACGACGAGCAGTACTTC.

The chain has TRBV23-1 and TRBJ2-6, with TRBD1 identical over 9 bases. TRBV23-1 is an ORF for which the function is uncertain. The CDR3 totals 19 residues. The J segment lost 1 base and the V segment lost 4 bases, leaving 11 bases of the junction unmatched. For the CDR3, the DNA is TGCGCCAGCAGTCGACACAGGGGGCGCAGGGATTCTGGGGCCAACGTCCTGACTTTC. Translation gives CASSRHRGRRDSGANVLTF.

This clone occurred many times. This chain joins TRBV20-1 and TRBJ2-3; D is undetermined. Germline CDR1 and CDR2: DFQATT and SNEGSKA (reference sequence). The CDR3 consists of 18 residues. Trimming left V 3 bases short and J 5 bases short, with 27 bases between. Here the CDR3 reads CSASRAEARVFRGDTQYF. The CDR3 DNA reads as TGCAGTGCTAGTCGCGCAGAGGCGAGAGTGTTTCGCGGAGATACGCAGTATTTT.

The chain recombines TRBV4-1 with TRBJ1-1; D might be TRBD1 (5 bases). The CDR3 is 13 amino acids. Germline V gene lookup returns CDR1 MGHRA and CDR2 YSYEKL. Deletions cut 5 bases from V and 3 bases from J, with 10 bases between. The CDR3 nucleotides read TGCGCCAGCAGCGGCAGGGCCTACACTGAAGCTTTCTTT. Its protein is CASSGRAYTEAFF.

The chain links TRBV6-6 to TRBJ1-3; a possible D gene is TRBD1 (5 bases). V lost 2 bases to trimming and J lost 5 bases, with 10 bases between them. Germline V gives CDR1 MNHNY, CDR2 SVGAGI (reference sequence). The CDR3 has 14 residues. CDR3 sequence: CASSYDSGRNTIYF. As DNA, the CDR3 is TGTGCCAGCAGTTACGATTCAGGGCGAAACACCATATATTTT.

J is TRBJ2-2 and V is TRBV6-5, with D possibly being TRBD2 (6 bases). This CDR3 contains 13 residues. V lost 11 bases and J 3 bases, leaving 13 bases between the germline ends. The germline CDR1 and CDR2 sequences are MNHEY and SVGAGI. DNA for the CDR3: TGTGCCGGCGGGACTTTTTACACCGGGGAGCTGTTTTTT. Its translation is CAGGTFYTGELFF.

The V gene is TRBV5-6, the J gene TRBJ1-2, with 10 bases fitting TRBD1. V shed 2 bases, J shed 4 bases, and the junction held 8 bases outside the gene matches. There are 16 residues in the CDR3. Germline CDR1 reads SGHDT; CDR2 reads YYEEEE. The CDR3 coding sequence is TGTGCCAGCAGCTTATTAGGGGGACAGGGGCCCTATGGCTACACCTTC. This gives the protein CASSLLGGQGPYGYTF.

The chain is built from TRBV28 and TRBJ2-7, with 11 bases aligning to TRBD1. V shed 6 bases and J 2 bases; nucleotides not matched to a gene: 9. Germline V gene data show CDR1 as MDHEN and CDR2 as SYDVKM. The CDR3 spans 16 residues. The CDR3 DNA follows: TGTGCCAGCAGCTCGCCCGGGACAGGGGGACCCTACGAGCAGTACTTC. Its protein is CASSSPGTGGPYEQYF.